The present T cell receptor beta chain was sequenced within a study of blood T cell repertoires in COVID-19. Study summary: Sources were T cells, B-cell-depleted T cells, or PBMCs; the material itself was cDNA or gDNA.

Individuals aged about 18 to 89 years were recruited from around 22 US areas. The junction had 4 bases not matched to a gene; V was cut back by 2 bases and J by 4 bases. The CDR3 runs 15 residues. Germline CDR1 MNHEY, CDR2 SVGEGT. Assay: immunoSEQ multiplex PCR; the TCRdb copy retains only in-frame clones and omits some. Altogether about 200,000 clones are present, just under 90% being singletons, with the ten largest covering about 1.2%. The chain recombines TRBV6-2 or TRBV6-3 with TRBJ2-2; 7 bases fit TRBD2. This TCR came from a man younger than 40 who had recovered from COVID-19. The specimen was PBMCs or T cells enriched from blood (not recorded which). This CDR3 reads CASSYGTTSTGELFF. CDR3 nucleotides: TGTGCCAGCAGTTACGGGACTACCTCCACCGGGGAGCTGTTTTTT.